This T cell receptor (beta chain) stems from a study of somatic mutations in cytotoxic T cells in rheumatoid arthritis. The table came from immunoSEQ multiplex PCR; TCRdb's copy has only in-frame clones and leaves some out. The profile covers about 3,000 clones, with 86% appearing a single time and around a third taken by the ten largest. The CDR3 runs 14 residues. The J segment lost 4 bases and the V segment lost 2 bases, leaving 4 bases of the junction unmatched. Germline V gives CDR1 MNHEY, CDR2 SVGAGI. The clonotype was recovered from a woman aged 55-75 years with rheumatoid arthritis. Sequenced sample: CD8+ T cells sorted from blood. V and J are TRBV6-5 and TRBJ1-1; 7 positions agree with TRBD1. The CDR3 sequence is CASSYDRVGTEAFF. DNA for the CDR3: TGTGCCAGCAGTTACGACAGGGTAGGCACTGAAGCTTTCTTT.